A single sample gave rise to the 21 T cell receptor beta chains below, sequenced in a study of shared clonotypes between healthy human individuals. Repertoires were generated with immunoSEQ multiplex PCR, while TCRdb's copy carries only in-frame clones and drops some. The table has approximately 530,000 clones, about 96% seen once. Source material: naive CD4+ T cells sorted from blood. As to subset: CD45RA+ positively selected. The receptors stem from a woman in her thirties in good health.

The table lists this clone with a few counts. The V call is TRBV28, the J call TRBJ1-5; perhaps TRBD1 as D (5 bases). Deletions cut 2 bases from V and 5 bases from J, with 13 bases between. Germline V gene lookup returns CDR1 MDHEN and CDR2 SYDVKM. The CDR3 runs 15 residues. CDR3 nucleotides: TGTGCCAGCAGTTTAGATTGGCAGGGCGATCAGCCCCAGCATTTT. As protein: CASSLDWQGDQPQHF. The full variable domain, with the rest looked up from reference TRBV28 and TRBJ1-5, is DVKVTQSSRYLVKRTGEKVFLECVQDMDHENMFWYRQDPGLGLRLIYFSYDVKMKEKGDIPEGYSVSREKKERFSLILESASTNQTSMYLCASSLDWQGDQPQHFGDGTRLSIL.

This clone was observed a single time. Written as DNA, the CDR3 is TGTGCCAGCAGTGAATTTGGAGGGACCGGCTACACCTTC. This codes for CASSEFGGTGYTF. The gene calls are TRBV25-1 and TRBJ1-2; possibly TRBD1 for D (5 bases). Germline-derived CDR1 and CDR2 are MGHDK and SYGVNS. The CDR3 loop spans 13 amino acids. Trimming removed 1 base from V and 8 bases from J, with 11 bases in between.

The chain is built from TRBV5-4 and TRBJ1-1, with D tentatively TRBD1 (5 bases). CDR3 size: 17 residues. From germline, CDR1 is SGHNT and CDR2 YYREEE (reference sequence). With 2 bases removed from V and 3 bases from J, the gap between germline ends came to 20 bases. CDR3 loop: CASSFWPEGDRDTEAFF. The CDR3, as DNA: TGTGCCAGCAGCTTCTGGCCAGAAGGGGATCGGGACACTGAAGCTTTCTTT.

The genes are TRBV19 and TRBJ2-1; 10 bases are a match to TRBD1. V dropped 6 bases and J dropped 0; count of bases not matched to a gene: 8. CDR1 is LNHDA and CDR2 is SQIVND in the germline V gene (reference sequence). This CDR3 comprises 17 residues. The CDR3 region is CASRTGQGPVSYNEQFF. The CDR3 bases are TGTGCCAGTAGGACGGGACAGGGGCCCGTCTCCTACAATGAGCAGTTCTTC.

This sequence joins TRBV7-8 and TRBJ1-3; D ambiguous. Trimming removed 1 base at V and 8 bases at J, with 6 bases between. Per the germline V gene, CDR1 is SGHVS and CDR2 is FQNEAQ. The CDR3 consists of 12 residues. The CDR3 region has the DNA TGTGCCAGCAGCTTAGGTTCGCACACCATATATTTT. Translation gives CASSLGSHTIYF.

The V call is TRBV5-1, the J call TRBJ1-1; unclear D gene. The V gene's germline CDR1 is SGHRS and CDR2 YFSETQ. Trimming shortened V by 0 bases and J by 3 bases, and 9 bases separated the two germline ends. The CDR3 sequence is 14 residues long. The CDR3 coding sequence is TGCGCCAGCAGCTTGGCCGGGGAAGACACTGAAGCTTTCTTT. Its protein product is CASSLAGEDTEAFF.

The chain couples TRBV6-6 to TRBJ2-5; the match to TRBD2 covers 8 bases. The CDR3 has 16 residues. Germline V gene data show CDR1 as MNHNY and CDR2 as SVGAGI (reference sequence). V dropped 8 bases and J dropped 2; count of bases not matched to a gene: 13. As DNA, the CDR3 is TGTGCCAGCCGGTGGGGACTCGCGGGAGGTCAAGAGACCCAGTACTTC. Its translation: CASRWGLAGGQETQYF.

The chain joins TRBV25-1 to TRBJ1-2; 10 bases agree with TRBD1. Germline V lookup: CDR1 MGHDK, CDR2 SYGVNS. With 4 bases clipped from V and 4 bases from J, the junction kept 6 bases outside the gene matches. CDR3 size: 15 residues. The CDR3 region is CASSADRGQSYGYTF. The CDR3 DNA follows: TGTGCCAGCAGTGCTGACAGGGGGCAAAGCTATGGCTACACCTTC.

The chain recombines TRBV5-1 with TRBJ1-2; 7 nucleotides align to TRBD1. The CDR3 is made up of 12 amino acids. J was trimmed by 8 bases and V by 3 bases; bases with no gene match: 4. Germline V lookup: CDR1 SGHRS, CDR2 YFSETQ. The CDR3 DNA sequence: TGCGCCAGCAGCTCGACAGGGAACGGCTACACCTTC. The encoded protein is CASSSTGNGYTF.

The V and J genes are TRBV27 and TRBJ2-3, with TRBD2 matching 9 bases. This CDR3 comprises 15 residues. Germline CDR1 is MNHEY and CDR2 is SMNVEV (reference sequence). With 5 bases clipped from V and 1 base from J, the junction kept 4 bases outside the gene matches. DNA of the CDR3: TGTGCCAGCAGTATACTAGCGGGTGGCACAGATACGCAGTATTTT. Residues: CASSILAGGTDTQYF.

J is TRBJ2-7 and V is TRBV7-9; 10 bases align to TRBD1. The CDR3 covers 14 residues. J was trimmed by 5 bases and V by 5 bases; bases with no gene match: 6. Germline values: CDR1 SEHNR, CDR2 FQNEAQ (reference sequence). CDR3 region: CASSVRQGANEQYF. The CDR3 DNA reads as TGTGCCAGCAGCGTGAGACAGGGGGCAAACGAGCAGTACTTC.

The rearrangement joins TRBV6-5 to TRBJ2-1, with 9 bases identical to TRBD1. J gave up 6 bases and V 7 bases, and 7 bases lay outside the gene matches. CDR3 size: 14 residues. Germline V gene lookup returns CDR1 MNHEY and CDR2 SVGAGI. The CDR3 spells CASTEGQGSNEQFF. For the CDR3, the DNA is TGTGCCAGCACCGAGGGACAGGGATCCAATGAGCAGTTCTTC.

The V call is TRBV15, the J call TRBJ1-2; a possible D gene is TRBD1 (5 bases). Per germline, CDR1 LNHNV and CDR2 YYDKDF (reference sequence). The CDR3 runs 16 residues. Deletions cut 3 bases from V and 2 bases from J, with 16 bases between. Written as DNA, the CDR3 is TGTGCCACCAGCAGGGAGCTGGGGACCGGAAACTATGGCTACACCTTC. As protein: CATSRELGTGNYGYTF.

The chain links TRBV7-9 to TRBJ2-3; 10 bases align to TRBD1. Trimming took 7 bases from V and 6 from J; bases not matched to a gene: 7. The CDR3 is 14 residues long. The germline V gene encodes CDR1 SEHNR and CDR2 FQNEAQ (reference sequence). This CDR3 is CASTRGTGVDTQYF. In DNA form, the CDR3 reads TGTGCCAGCACCAGAGGGACAGGGGTCGATACGCAGTATTTT.

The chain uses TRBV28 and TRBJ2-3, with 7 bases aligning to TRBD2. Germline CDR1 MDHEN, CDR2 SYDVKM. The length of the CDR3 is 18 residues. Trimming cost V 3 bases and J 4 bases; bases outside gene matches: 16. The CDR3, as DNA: TGTGCCAGCAGTTTCCCGAACCTAGCGGCCAATCCCCCAGATACGCAGTATTTT. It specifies CASSFPNLAANPPDTQYF.

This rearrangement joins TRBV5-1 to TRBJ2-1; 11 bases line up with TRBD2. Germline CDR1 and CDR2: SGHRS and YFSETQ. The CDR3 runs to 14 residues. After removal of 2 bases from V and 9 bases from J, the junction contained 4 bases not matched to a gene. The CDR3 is CASSLLAGEGEQFF. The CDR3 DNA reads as TGCGCCAGCAGCTTACTAGCGGGAGAGGGTGAGCAGTTCTTC.

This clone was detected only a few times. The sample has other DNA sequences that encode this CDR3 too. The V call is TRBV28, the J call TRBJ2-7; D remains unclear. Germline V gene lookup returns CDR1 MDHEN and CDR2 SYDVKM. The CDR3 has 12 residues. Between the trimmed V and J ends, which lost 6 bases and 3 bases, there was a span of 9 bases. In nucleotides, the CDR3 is TGTGCCAGCAGGACCGGAAACTACGAGCAGTACTTC. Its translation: CASRTGNYEQYF.

The CDR3 reads CAISESSGRSMGTQYF. The CDR3 coding sequence is TGTGCCATCAGTGAGTCGTCAGGCAGATCAATGGGGACCCAGTACTTC. The V and J genes are TRBV10-3 and TRBJ2-5; D uncertain. CDR3 length equals 16 residues. Trimming pared 0 bases from V and 7 bases from J, leaving 18 bases between. Per germline, CDR1 ENHRY and CDR2 SYGVKD.

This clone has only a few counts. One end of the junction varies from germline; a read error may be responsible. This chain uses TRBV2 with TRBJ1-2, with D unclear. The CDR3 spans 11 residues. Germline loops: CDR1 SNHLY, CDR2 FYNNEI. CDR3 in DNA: TGTGCCAGCAGGGAAGGTGATGGCTACACCTTC. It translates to CASREGDGYTF. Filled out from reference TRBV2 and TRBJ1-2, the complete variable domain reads EPEVTQTPSHQVTQMGQEVILRCVPISNHLYFYWYRQILGQKVEFLVSFYNNEISEKSEIFDDQFSVERPDGSNFTLKIRSTKLEDSAMYFCASREGDGYTFGSGTRLTVV.

The CDR3 is CASSSAGETPYEQYF. The DNA of the CDR3 is TGTGCCAGCAGTTCAGCAGGGGAAACGCCCTACGAGCAGTACTTC. V is TRBV28 and J is TRBJ2-7, with D perhaps matching TRBD1 (6 bases). CDR3 length: 15 residues. Trimming stripped 4 bases from V and 2 bases from J, with 15 bases between. CDR1 is MDHEN, CDR2 SYDVKM, per germline.

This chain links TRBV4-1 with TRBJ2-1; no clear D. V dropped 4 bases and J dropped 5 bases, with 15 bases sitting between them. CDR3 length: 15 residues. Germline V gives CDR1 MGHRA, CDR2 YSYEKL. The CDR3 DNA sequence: TGCGCCAGCAGCCCCGGCGAGATTTTAAACAATGAGCAGTTCTTC. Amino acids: CASSPGEILNNEQFF.